This T cell receptor (beta chain) derives from a study of blood T cell repertoires in COVID-19. For the study at large: The United States, Italy and Spain provided the acute and convalescent COVID-19 samples.

Some clones are missing from TCRdb's copy, which holds only in-frame ones; the method was immunoSEQ multiplex PCR. The data show fewer than 400,000 clones, with under 90% seen just once and less than 2% held by the top ten. This CDR3 spans 15 amino acids. The germline gives CDR1 MNHEY, CDR2 SMNVEV (reference sequence). Trimming shortened V by 7 bases and J by 1 base, and 11 bases separated the two germline ends. This chain uses TRBV27 with TRBJ2-6, with D tentatively TRBD2 (6 bases). What was sequenced was peripheral blood. This clonotype was obtained from a woman aged 25 to 39 with COVID-19, enrolled during active disease. The DNA of the CDR3 is TGTGCCAGCAACCCCGGGGGTTCTGGGGCCAACGTCCTGACTTTC. This codes for CASNPGGSGANVLTF.